This T cell receptor beta chain was observed in a study of cytomegalovirus exposure and HLA in healthy donors. Study overall: Findings of an earlier analysis included 90 million to 120 million unique TCR beta sequences from about 180 million T cells.

Regarding the study as a whole: A classifier reportedly called cytomegalovirus status with high sensitivity and specificity. A missense DCLRE1C variant was associated with V- and J-gene trimming of TCR beta chains in a later analysis, and an independent cohort replicated the association. The study listed under 200 cytomegalovirus-associated TCR beta chains.

A word on this clone: The antigen is unknown.

Primers included in the PCR were 60 Vbeta and 13 Jbeta primers. Repertoires were generated with immunoSEQ multiplex PCR, while TCRdb's copy carries only in-frame clones and drops some. The repertoire consists of around 140,000 clones, with almost 85% occurring once and the leading ten covering about 3.2%. CDR1 and CDR2 (germline): WSHSY, SAAADI. There are 16 residues in the CDR3. The trim removed 8 bases at V and 1 base at J, leaving 10 bases unmatched. This TCR was sampled from a man in his late teens or twenties in good health and CMV-seropositive. The source material was PBMCs. The J gene is TRBJ2-5, the V gene TRBV10-2, with 10 bases fitting TRBD2. CDR3 loop: CASGNLAGGLQETQYF. In DNA, the CDR3 is TGCGCCAGCGGAAACTTAGCGGGAGGTCTCCAAGAGACCCAGTACTTC.